This TCR beta chain was recorded in a study of T cell responses to AZD1222 COVID-19 vaccine. Profiled with immunoSEQ multiplex PCR; TCRdb holds only in-frame clones, not every one. The sample contains about 120,000 clones, 90% of which appear only once. V was clipped by 3 bases and J by 8 bases, with 6 bases between them. CDR1 is KGHDR, CDR2 SFDVKD, per germline. CDR3 length: 11 residues. Points from the study as a whole: Reportedly, nearly half of unique spike TCRs recognized epitopes outside B.1.351/B.1.1.7 mutations. Clonal diversity was possibly underestimated, and the donors were mostly white British, with more females.

In the case of this clone: The antigen is undetermined.

The sample here was peripheral blood, taken on day 0 of AZD1222 vaccination. The V gene is TRBV24-1, the J gene TRBJ1-2; unclear D gene. The receptor was derived from an adult in good health. The CDR3 nucleotides read TGTGCCACCAGTGATATTACGGGCTACACCTTC. This sequence encodes CATSDITGYTF.